This TCR beta chain originates from a study of T cell responses to AZD1222 COVID-19 vaccine. Findings and limits, study-wide: There were vaccine-associated CD4 TCRs across spike, dominant at 160-218 and 743-854. None of the repertoires were sampled until the peak T cell response had passed.

Trimming took 6 bases from V and 5 from J, leaving 14 bases between them. Germline assignment: CDR1 LGHNA and CDR2 YNFKEQ. The CDR3 loop spans 14 amino acids. Using immunoSEQ multiplex PCR, the repertoire was profiled, and TCRdb retains in-frame clones only, with some absent. The sample has 110,000 to 150,000 clones, 85% to 90% seen once. Pooling covered second doses at about 4 or about 12 weeks. With respect to this clone: No antigen is known for it.

The material sequenced was peripheral blood, taken 28 days after the second AZD1222 dose. The genes are TRBV4-2 and TRBJ1-5; D is unclear. This TCR derives from an adult who received the AZD1222 COVID-19 vaccine. CDR3 protein: CASSFEGGDQPQHF. For the CDR3, the DNA is TGTGCCAGCAGTTTCGAGGGTGGGGATCAGCCCCAGCATTTT.